The T cell receptor beta chain described here comes from a study of identical twins. MiXCR, run by TCRdb on the 5' RACE reads, gives a single entry per CDR3 protein. The sample has about 100,000 distinct CDR3 sequences; 4.5% to 6.5% are singletons. Trimming cost V 5 bases and J 1 base, with 14 bases left between them. Per germline, CDR1 SGHAT and CDR2 FQNNGV. The CDR3 is 15 amino acids. This clonotype was picked up many times. Its antigen is still unknown. Overall study findings and caveats: Among out-of-frame alpha sequences shared by twins, low generation probability occurred in excess. Clonotypes of the beta chain that were abundant in cord blood carried fewer insertions (memory repertoires showed none).

The TCR was taken from a woman aged 45-65 years in good health. V gene TRBV11-2 combines with J gene TRBJ1-1; D is unclear. Sequencing was done on a sample of memory T cells sorted from blood. The CDR3 DNA reads as TGTGCCAGCAGCCTGACAACTAGTCAGAACACTGAAGCTTTCTTT. Encoded protein: CASSLTTSQNTEAFF.